The rows below give T cell receptor beta chains drawn from one sample of a study of blood T cell repertoires in COVID-19. Generated by immunoSEQ multiplex PCR, the TCRdb table keeps only in-frame clones and is missing some. The sample shows 180,000 or so clones, 85% to 90% of them seen only once. Sequenced sample: peripheral blood. The receptors come from a man aged 18 to 29 with active or convalescent COVID-19. The CDR3 runs from the conserved cysteine through the conserved F or W. Each record gives: V gene, D gene, J gene, clone size, CDR3 DNA, CDR3 protein. The D gene is left open where the match is weak. Not every row has a clone size; where given, it reads once, few, many or a size class.

TRBV5-1	.	TRBJ1-1	.	TGCGCCAGCAGCTTGGTTGGGGGCGGCAACACTGAAGCTTTCTTT	CASSLVGGGNTEAFF
TRBV11-2	TRBD1	TRBJ2-5	.	TGTGCCAGCAGCTTCCTGACAGGGGGTGGCCAGACCCAGTACTTC	CASSFLTGGGQTQYF
TRBV25-1	TRBD1	TRBJ1-1	.	TGTGCCAGCAGTGAACGTGGGACAGGTACTGAAGCTTTCTTT	CASSERGTGTEAFF
TRBV11-2	.	TRBJ1-2	.	TGTGCCAGCAGCTTATCAGACAGGAACTATGGCTACACCTTC	CASSLSDRNYGYTF
TRBV19	.	TRBJ1-1	.	TGTGCCAGTAGTATAGTCCCGGGGTATGGAACTGAAGCTTTCTTT	CASSIVPGYGTEAFF
TRBV6-5	TRBD2	TRBJ2-1	.	TGTGCCAGCAGACTAGCGGGTACCAATGAGCAGTTCTTC	CASRLAGTNEQFF
TRBV12-3/TRBV12-4	.	TRBJ1-4	once	TGTGCCAGCAGGGGGACGGCGGGGGAAAAACTGTTTTTT	CASRGTAGEKLFF
TRBV15	.	TRBJ2-1	.	TGTGCCACCAGCAGTGGACGGGGAAGCTACAATGAGCAGTTCTTC	CATSSGRGSYNEQFF
TRBV10-3	.	TRBJ1-1	.	TGTGCCATCAGTGAAGGGGTGGGGGGCACTGAAGCTTTCTTT	CAISEGVGGTEAFF
TRBV27	.	TRBJ2-7	.	TGTGCCAGCAGTTCAGGGTACTCATTCTCCTTC	CASSSGYSFSF
TRBV19	TRBD2	TRBJ2-1	.	TGTGCCAGTAGTAGACCGGGACTACCGAATGAGCAGTTCTTC	CASSRPGLPNEQFF
TRBV5-4	.	TRBJ2-2	.	TGTGCCAGCAGCTTCCCCTCCGGGGAGCTGTTTTTT	CASSFPSGELFF
TRBV7-2	.	TRBJ2-2	.	TGTGCCAGCAGCTTAGTTGTCTTCTACACCGGGGAGCTGTTTTTT	CASSLVVFYTGELFF
TRBV5-6	.	TRBJ1-6	.	TGTGCCAGCACCCGAGGCCCCGGCCGAGTCGTTTCACCCCTCCACTTT	CASTRGPGRVVSPLHF
TRBV24-1	.	TRBJ1-1	.	TGTGCCACCAGTGAGGGAGCGGGGTCCGCTGAAGCTTTCTTT	CATSEGAGSAEAFF
TRBV10-3	.	TRBJ1-4	.	TGTGCCATCAGTGGGCAGGGTGAAAAACTGTTTTTT	CAISGQGEKLFF
TRBV9	TRBD2	TRBJ2-3	few	TGTGCCAGCCTAGGGACTAATACAGATACGCAGTATTTT	CASLGTNTDTQYF
TRBV4-1	TRBD1	TRBJ1-1	.	TGCGCCAGCAGCCATTGGGGACAGGGCGATGAAGCTTTCTTT	CASSHWGQGDEAFF
TRBV11-1	TRBD1	TRBJ1-2	.	TGTGCCAGCAGCTTAGGTCGACTTCAGGGGGCGCGTGGCTACACCTTC	CASSLGRLQGARGYTF
TRBV9	.	TRBJ1-2	once	TGTGCCAGCAGTCGTGACAGAAACTATGGCTACACCTTC	CASSRDRNYGYTF
TRBV25-1	TRBD2	TRBJ2-7	.	TGTGCCAGCAGTGACGGACTAGCGGGAATCTACGAGCAGTACTTC	CASSDGLAGIYEQYF
TRBV30	.	TRBJ1-2	once	TGTGCCTGGAGTGTGTTCGGGAGGAGTGGTGGCTACACCTTC	CAWSVFGRSGGYTF
TRBV18	.	TRBJ1-1	.	TGTGCCAGCTCCGTTGACAGATTGAACACTGAAGCTTTCTTT	CASSVDRLNTEAFF
TRBV6-1	TRBD1	TRBJ1-6	few	TGTGCCAGCAGTGCGACAGGGTCTGTGGTTAGCTCCTATAATTCACCCCTCCACTTT	CASSATGSVVSSYNSPLHF
TRBV19	.	TRBJ1-4	.	TGTGCCAGTAGTATAGATCTCGAGACACTGAATGAAAAACTGTTTTTT	CASSIDLETLNEKLFF
TRBV9	TRBD2	TRBJ2-7	.	TGTGCCAGCAGCGTAAGGGCGGGAGGGCTTTTGTACGAGCAGTACTTC	CASSVRAGGLLYEQYF
TRBV6-1	.	TRBJ2-7	.	TGTGCCAGCAGTGACCACCGGGTTGGGTACTTC	CASSDHRVGYF